This T cell receptor beta chain appears in the sequencing data of a study of CD8 T cells in Susac syndrome. Trimming took 1 base from V and 4 from J, leaving 13 bases between them. Germline loops: CDR1 KGHSH, CDR2 LQKENI. The CDR3 runs 15 residues. Controls were healthy donors chosen to match patients in age and sex. With random hexamers, roughly 0.45 to 1 ug RNA was reverse transcribed. MiXCR was run by TCRdb on the immunoSEQ multiplex PCR reads, yielding one entry per CDR3 protein. Of fewer than 150,000 distinct CDR3 sequences listed, over 90% are singletons. The chain couples TRBV18 to TRBJ2-5; possibly TRBD2 for D (7 bases). The sample comprised CD4+ T cells from PBMCs. The TCR comes from a human donor in good health. The CDR3 spells CASSPRGGGRETQYF. The CDR3 bases are TGTGCCAGCTCACCACGAGGCGGGGGCAGAGAGACCCAGTACTTC.